This entry lists 17 T cell receptor beta chains sequenced from one sample in a study of blood T cell repertoires in COVID-19. The data were produced by immunoSEQ multiplex PCR, yet TCRdb's version contains in-frame clones alone and is incomplete. The sample holds under 200,000 clones, around 89% seen once. Material for sequencing was peripheral blood. These receptors were taken from a man in his forties or fifties who had recovered from COVID-19.

The chain links TRBV6-5 to TRBJ1-2, with 12 bases lining up with TRBD1. CDR3 size: 15 residues. Germline lookup yields CDR1 MNHEY and CDR2 SVGAGI. With 6 bases clipped from V and 8 bases from J, the junction kept 10 bases outside the gene matches. CDR3 amino acids: CASRGTGQGARGYTF. DNA for the CDR3: TGTGCCAGCAGGGGGACGGGACAGGGGGCGAGAGGCTACACCTTC.

The chain links TRBV6-6 to TRBJ1-2; 9 nucleotides line up with TRBD1. Trimming at V came to 7 bases and at J to 4 bases, leaving 7 bases not matched to a gene. Germline loops: CDR1 MNHNY, CDR2 SVGAGI (reference sequence). The CDR3 runs 14 residues. As DNA, the CDR3 is TGTGCCAGCACCCCGGGACAGGGCTCCTATGGCTACACCTTC. Encoded protein: CASTPGQGSYGYTF.

The chain is built from TRBV11-2 and TRBJ2-7; 8 bases agree with TRBD2. The ends lost 11 bases at V and 6 bases at J; junction bases unmatched: 12. The CDR3 runs 13 residues. The V gene's germline CDR1 is SGHAT and CDR2 FQNNGV. The DNA for the CDR3 is TGTGCCCTCGCACCGACTAGCGTCGGCGAGCAGTACTTC. It is translated as CALAPTSVGEQYF. The complete variable domain, with remaining parts taken from reference TRBV11-2 and TRBJ2-7, reads EAGVAQSPRYKIIEKRQSVAFWCNPISGHATLYWYQQILGQGPKLLIQFQNNGVVDDSQLPKDRFSAERLKGVDSTLKIQPAKLEDSAVYLCALAPTSVGEQYFGPGTRLTVT.

The V call is TRBV9, the J call TRBJ2-3, with TRBD2 as a possible D gene (5 bases). In germline, CDR1 is SGDLS, CDR2 YYNGEE. This CDR3 spans 15 amino acids. Trimming removed 4 bases from V and 0 bases from J, with 12 bases in between. CDR3 nucleotides: TGTGCCAGCAGCCCGCTCACTAGTAGCACAGATACGCAGTATTTT. Amino acid sequence: CASSPLTSSTDTQYF.

This clone has only one observation. The chain employs TRBV6-5 and TRBJ2-7, with D maybe TRBD1 (6 bases). Trimming removed 6 bases at V and 0 bases at J, with 15 bases between. The CDR3 runs 15 residues. Germline assignment: CDR1 MNHEY and CDR2 SVGAGI. CDR3 amino acids: CASSQDSPSSYEQYF. The CDR3, as DNA: TGTGCCAGCAGCCAGGACAGCCCCAGCTCCTACGAGCAGTACTTC.

The rearrangement joins TRBV5-1 to TRBJ2-3; 8 positions match TRBD2. The CDR3 contains 13 residues. V lost 4 bases, J lost 6 bases, and 4 bases stayed unmatched. CDR1 is SGHRS and CDR2 is YFSETQ in the germline V gene. CDR3 loop: CASSRGGRDTQYF. The CDR3 DNA reads TGCGCCAGCAGCCGCGGGGGGAGGGATACGCAGTATTTT.

The genes are TRBV4-1 and TRBJ1-6; 11 positions agree with TRBD1. The CDR3 totals 21 residues. The V gene's germline CDR1 is MGHRA and CDR2 YSYEKL. Germline trimming cut 3 bases from V and 1 base from J; bases unmatched to any gene: 14. CDR3 amino acids: CASSHFENRDRGYSYNSPLHF. As DNA, the CDR3 is TGCGCCAGCAGCCATTTTGAGAACCGGGACAGGGGGTATTCCTATAATTCACCCCTCCACTTT.

The J gene is TRBJ2-7, the V gene TRBV10-3, with D tentatively TRBD2 (6 bases). CDR1 and CDR2 from the germline V gene are ENHRY and SYGVKD. The CDR3 loop spans 13 amino acids. Trimming shortened V by 7 bases and J by 7 bases, and 17 bases separated the two germline ends. CDR3 sequence (DNA): TGTGCCATCAATAGGGGCAGGGCGGGGGAGCAGTACTTC. Translating it yields CAINRGRAGEQYF.

The gene calls are TRBV5-5 and TRBJ2-5, with 8 bases that match TRBD2. The V gene's germline CDR1 is SGHKS and CDR2 YYEKEE (reference sequence). CDR3 length: 15 amino acids. The junction had 9 bases not matched to a gene; V was cut back by 4 bases and J by 4 bases. CDR3 bases: TGTGCCAGCAGCCTGCGGGGGGCAGGGAGAGAGACCCAGTACTTC. This translates into CASSLRGAGRETQYF. The variable domain in full, completed from reference TRBV5-5 and TRBJ2-5, reads DAGVTQSPTHLIKTRGQQVTLRCSPISGHKSVSWYQQVLGQGPQFIFQYYEKEERGRGNFPDRFSARQFPNYSSELNVNALLLGDSALYLCASSLRGAGRETQYFGPGTRLLVL.

CDR3 in amino acids: CASSEARPPYEQYF. The CDR3 DNA reads TGTGCCAGCAGTGAAGCGCGCCCCCCCTACGAGCAGTACTTC. The V and J genes are TRBV6-1 and TRBJ2-7; no definite D call. The CDR3 totals 14 residues. CDR1 and CDR2 (germline): MNHNS, SASEGT. The V and J ends lost 0 bases and 2 bases respectively, with 8 bases between them.

The genes are TRBV12-3 or TRBV12-4 and TRBJ1-2, with TRBD1 matching over 8 bases. Trimming removed 6 bases from V and 4 bases from J; junction bases left unmatched: 4. This CDR3 region has 13 residues. The DNA of the CDR3 is TGTGCCAGCAGACAGGGGGTGGGCTATGGCTACACCTTC. Amino acid sequence: CASRQGVGYGYTF.

The DNA of the CDR3 is TGTGCCAGCAGCGTAGGGGTCCTGGAAGGGGGAGAGACCCAGTACTTC. It is translated as CASSVGVLEGGETQYF. The rearrangement joins TRBV9 to TRBJ2-5; D perhaps matches TRBD1 (6 bases). The germline V gene has CDR1 SGDLS and CDR2 YYNGEE. V was cut by 0 bases and J by 4 bases, with 16 bases left in between. CDR3 length: 16 amino acids.

V gene TRBV19 combines with J gene TRBJ1-1; D unclear. The CDR3 extends over 14 amino acids. Germline assignment: CDR1 LNHDA and CDR2 SQIVND (reference sequence). Trimming cost V 7 bases and J 3 bases, with 15 bases left between them. The CDR3 nucleotides read TGTGCCAGTACCTTGGGCCTATCAGACACTGAAGCTTTCTTT. Translating gives CASTLGLSDTEAFF.

This chain joins TRBV2 and TRBJ1-6, with D unclear. Germline CDR1 reads SNHLY; CDR2 reads FYNNEI. V shed 1 base and J shed 1 base, with 5 bases lying between them. The CDR3 is made up of 15 amino acids. The CDR3 is CASSEETSYNSPLHF. CDR3 sequence (DNA): TGTGCCAGCAGTGAAGAGACTTCCTATAATTCACCCCTCCACTTT.

V and J are TRBV27 and TRBJ2-7; 10 bases are a match to TRBD2. Germline V lookup: CDR1 MNHEY, CDR2 SMNVEV (reference sequence). J was trimmed by 3 bases and V by 6 bases; bases with no gene match: 8. CDR3 length: 15 amino acids. Here the CDR3 reads CASSPRASGSYEQYF. DNA for the CDR3: TGTGCCAGCAGCCCGCGGGCTAGCGGGAGCTACGAGCAGTACTTC.

The chain employs TRBV3-1 (or the pseudogene TRBV3-2) and TRBJ2-1, with 9 bases lining up with TRBD1. The CDR3 consists of 12 residues. Germline V gene sequence: CDR1 LGHDT, CDR2 YNNKEL (reference sequence). Unmatched junction bases numbered 10, after V lost 7 bases and J lost 15 bases. CDR3 protein: CASTPGTGGLFF. DNA for the CDR3: TGTGCCAGCACCCCCGGAACAGGGGGCCTGTTCTTC.

The chain uses TRBV6-2 or TRBV6-3 and TRBJ2-1, with TRBD2 matching over 9 bases. The V and J ends lost 2 bases and 4 bases, in that order; junction bases with no gene match: 9. Per the germline V gene, CDR1 is MNHEY and CDR2 is SVGEGT. This CDR3 spans 17 amino acids. The CDR3 DNA reads as TGTGCCAGCAGTTACCCTAGCGGGAATACCCGATACAATGAGCAGTTCTTC. Protein product: CASSYPSGNTRYNEQFF.